These T cell receptor beta chains were read from a single sample in a study of lung T cells in sarcoidosis with Löfgren's syndrome. In TCRdb, the reads were re-called with MiXCR into one record per CDR3 protein. The sample has 50,000 to 65,000 distinct CDR3 sequences, around 20% seen once; the top ten hold approximately 2.2%. Sequences were obtained from CD4+ T cells from PBMCs. The receptors here all came from a human donor with sarcoidosis (Löfgren's syndrome or another form), or a control subject (not recorded which). The conserved cysteine and the conserved F or W are not part of the CDR3 here. Fields, in order: clone size, J gene, V gene, CDR3 protein. Clone size, where shown, is once, few, many, or a class for clones that have expanded.

>.|TRBJ2-7|TRBV18
ASSPIRSLSGSADEQY
>many|TRBJ2-1|TRBV7-2
ASSQMIDYNEQF
>many|TRBJ2-3|TRBV6-1
ASTKGGATDTQY
>many|TRBJ1-2|TRBV7-9
ASSLGGNYGYT
>many|TRBJ2-1|TRBV7-3
ASSLINEQF
>.|TRBJ1-1|TRBV9
ASSVQQDNTEAF
>many|TRBJ2-2|TRBV7-6
ASSQPTGELF
>many|TRBJ2-2|TRBV27
ASTQSANTGELF
>many|TRBJ2-7|TRBV20-1
SARDLAGVYEQY
>few|TRBJ1-2|TRBV2
ASSEVAGHGYT
>many|TRBJ1-2|TRBV4-1
ASSQARTAGDYGYT
>.|TRBJ2-1|TRBV20-1
SARGGDLEQF
>many|TRBJ2-5|TRBV3-1
ASSQGLAGGDQETQY
>many|TRBJ2-7|TRBV27
ASSLGGETYEQY
>many|TRBJ1-1|TRBV6-2/TRBV6-3
ASSRPDWMNTEAF
>many|TRBJ1-1|TRBV20-1
SARPPQNTEAF
>.|TRBJ1-6|TRBV11-2
ASSLRVYNSPLH
>.|TRBJ1-5|TRBV18
ASSPMNINQPQH
>few|TRBJ1-6|TRBV28
ASIPLLGGSPLH
>.|TRBJ2-3|TRBV29-1
SVVGAGGTQY
>many|TRBJ1-2|TRBV19
ASSTNRDIYGYT
>many|TRBJ2-2|TRBV6-1
ASLGANTGELF
>few|TRBJ2-5|TRBV9
ASSAWDRGGETQY
>many|TRBJ2-3|TRBV20-1
SAQRGGRSDTQY
>.|TRBJ1-2|TRBV2
ASSGTPPKRGYT
>many|TRBJ2-6|TRBV6-1
ASTVSGANVLT
>few|TRBJ1-3|TRBV12-3/TRBV12-4
ASSLRWGDGNTIY
>.|TRBJ2-3|TRBV5-4
ASSFGGGGMDTQY
>.|TRBJ2-1|TRBV9
VSGAGTPGHEQF
>many|TRBJ1-6|TRBV6-6
ASSYSNDRANNSPLH
>many|TRBJ2-3|TRBV6-1
ASRQSGSIDTQY
>many|TRBJ1-1|TRBV20-1
SARGGVYVTEAF
>few|TRBJ2-2|TRBV11-2
ASSLVDGSVAGELF
>few|TRBJ2-1|TRBV12-3/TRBV12-4
ASSLLRGRAKREQF
>.|TRBJ1-1|TRBV7-9
ASSQHPGATEAS
>.|TRBJ2-7|TRBV2
ASSEEGVYEQY
>.|TRBJ2-3|TRBV6-2/TRBV6-3
ASSYGKATDTQY
>many|TRBJ2-6|TRBV20-1
SARVGSGANVLT
>few|TRBJ1-2|TRBV28
ASGLGTGIFYGYT
>few|TRBJ1-2|TRBV10-3
AISEHNYGYT
>many|TRBJ1-1|TRBV6-1
ASSVEGLNTEAF
>many|TRBJ2-3|TRBV20-1
SASGKDRGRLDTQY
>few|TRBJ2-1|TRBV29-1
SVAGTVNNEQF
>.|TRBJ2-4|TRBV9
ASSVGPGLAGQNIQY
>many|TRBJ1-1|TRBV20-1
SARDGNTEAF
>few|TRBJ1-2|TRBV28
ASSSQQGSYGYT
>many|TRBJ1-1|TRBV7-9
ASSLATVMNTEAF
>.|TRBJ2-7|TRBV9
ASSGGGGKDYEQY
>many|TRBJ1-3|TRBV6-1
ASQGQAHTIY
>many|TRBJ2-3|TRBV28
ASTSMGAGDTQY
>few|TRBJ2-4|TRBV2
ASSKELNIQY
>once|TRBJ2-3|TRBV13
ASSVGAADTQY
>many|TRBJ1-5|TRBV20-1
SARPPGQGALWYSNQPQH
>.|TRBJ2-5|TRBV12-3/TRBV12-4
ASSLALRGETQY